The source of this T cell receptor (beta chain) is a study of cytomegalovirus exposure and HLA in healthy donors. General study findings and limits: Many donors shared some public TCRs, even though most TCR sequences were rare. Reports described diagnosis of cytomegalovirus status by the classifier as highly specific and sensitive. It was confirmed in vitro that a few of the CMV-associated chains were specific for CMV antigens. Researchers catalogued 150 or so TCR beta chains as cytomegalovirus-associated.

The protocol was immunoSEQ multiplex PCR, while the TCRdb copy is restricted to in-frame clones and leaves out a portion. The top ten hold 25% to 30% of the sample, which has roughly 150,000 clones, around 80% seen once. This clone is termed medium-sized (0.01 to 0.1%). Antigen: not known. There are 15 residues in the CDR3. Trimming cost V 0 bases and J 6 bases, with 13 bases left between them. Per germline, CDR1 SGDLS and CDR2 YYNGEE. The chain employs TRBV9 and TRBJ2-1; tentatively, D is TRBD1 (5 bases). Sequencing input: PBMCs. This TCR was sampled from a man between 25 and 39 years old in good health and CMV-seropositive. The CDR3 loop reads CASSVEAGYGNEQFF. DNA of the CDR3: TGTGCCAGCAGCGTAGAAGCAGGGTATGGCAATGAGCAGTTCTTC.